The subject of this entry is one T cell receptor beta chain. Antigen unknown. The sample is drawn from a study of cytomegalovirus exposure and HLA in healthy donors. Study-wide results and caveats: Presence/absence analyses supposed approximately even sequencing depth among donors.

Both 60 Vbeta primers and 13 Jbeta primers went into the PCR. Original processing notes: There were about 80 million unique TCR beta chains by a later count, and approximately 12 million of them were shared. Profiled with immunoSEQ multiplex PCR; TCRdb holds only in-frame clones, not every one. Clonal size and the V and J genes are those of that table, whereas D and trimming came from the DNA. Here the sample spans some 51,000 clones, approximately 80% being singletons. V was cut by 1 base and J by 4 bases, with 7 bases left in between. The CDR3 sequence is 13 residues long. Germline CDR1 is SGHRS and CDR2 is YFSETQ.

The receptor comes from a female donor in good health and CMV-seronegative. The V gene is TRBV5-1, the J gene TRBJ2-3; tentative D call: TRBD2 (6 bases). Sequenced input: PBMCs. The CDR3 DNA sequence: TGCGCCAGCAGCTTGACTAGCCCAGATACGCAGTATTTT. Amino acids: CASSLTSPDTQYF.